The source of this TCR beta chain is a study of T cell repertoires in cytomegalovirus infection. Germline-derived CDR1 and CDR2 are LNHDA and SQIVND (reference sequence). The V and J ends lost 1 base and 6 bases respectively, with 13 bases between them. The CDR3 sequence is 15 residues long. General study findings and limits: HLA-C-restricted, CMV-specific TCR beta clonotypes were dominant ex vivo.

As to this clonotype: The antigen is not known.

TCRdb re-analysed the reads in MiXCR, keeping a single row per CDR3 protein. The data show about 920,000 distinct CDR3 sequences, roughly 30% seen once. The chain joins TRBV19 to TRBJ2-1, with D maybe TRBD2 (7 bases). This receptor was obtained from a human donor in good health (CMV status not recorded). Some clones in this sample may be carry-over from other donors' samples. Sequencing was performed on cultured CD8+ T cells from PBMCs, taken from culture after CMV antigen stimulation. The CDR3 coding sequence is TGTGCCAGTAGTATAGGGGGGGGCCCGATCAATGAGCAGTTCTTC. Translated, it gives CASSIGGGPINEQFF.